The entry below gives a single T cell receptor (beta chain) sequence along with its context. The target antigen is unknown. Both 60 Vbeta primers and 13 Jbeta primers went into the PCR. Measured with immunoSEQ multiplex PCR; TCRdb has only the in-frame clones, and not every one. The sample carries about 180,000 clones, 60% to 85% recorded once. V dropped 1 base and J dropped 10; count of bases not matched to a gene: 7. CDR1 and CDR2 from the germline V gene are MRHNA and SNTAGT. This CDR3 has 15 residues. This sample is drawn from a study of cytomegalovirus exposure and HLA in healthy donors. Across the study: Unique TCRs numbering approximately 80 million, obtained from HLA-typed donors, made up an early data release. Study-wide points: Researchers reported in a later analysis that a missense DCLRE1C variant was tied to TCR beta V- and J-gene trimming. Across all donors, roughly uniform sequencing depth was an assumption of the presence/absence analyses. A previous analysis found most TCR beta V segments productive roughly 90% or roughly 30% of the time.

Sequenced material: PBMCs. The receptor's source is a man between 18 and 29 years old in good health and CMV-seronegative. V and J are TRBV6-4 and TRBJ1-1, with 12 bases lining up with TRBD1. CDR3 in DNA: TGTGCCAGCAGTGACTACAGGGACAGGGGGCGGGGAGCTTTCTTT. It codes for CASSDYRDRGRGAFF.